One T cell receptor beta chain is described in this entry. This sample was included in a study of blood T cells in healthy people across ages. This CDR3 region has 16 residues. V gave up 6 bases and J gave up 0 bases, with 15 bases separating them. Looked up from germline, CDR1 is MNHNS and CDR2 is SASEGT. Alongside a J-beta primer mix, a sample-barcoded 5' primer served in a second PCR lasting roughly 6 to 12 cycles. TCRdb re-called the 5' RACE reads with MiXCR, one entry per CDR3 protein. This sample carries around 2 million distinct CDR3 sequences, approximately 40% of them seen once, and the ten largest clones take under 30%.

The sample comprised blood. The chain recombines TRBV6-1 with TRBJ2-1; D is unclear. The sequence derives from a human donor in good health. The CDR3 spells CASSAKTPSSYNEQFF. The CDR3 DNA reads TGTGCCAGCAGCGCCAAAACGCCGAGCTCCTACAATGAGCAGTTCTTC.